These 10 T cell receptor beta chains originate from one sample sequenced in a study of blood T cells in healthy people across ages. Combining a sample-barcoded 5' primer with a J-beta primer mix, a second PCR ran for 7 to 11 cycles. In TCRdb, the 5' RACE reads were re-called with MiXCR into one record per CDR3 protein. The sample lists 1.5 million to 2 million distinct CDR3 sequences, around 40% occurring once. Sequenced input: blood. The receptor source for this set is a human donor in good health.

A few counts support this clonotype. In nucleotides, the CDR3 is TGCAGCGTTGAAGGCAGGGACAGGCTTGTGAACACTGAAGCTTTCTTT. This encodes CSVEGRDRLVNTEAFF. V and J are TRBV29-1 and TRBJ1-1; 8 bases line up with TRBD1. V lost 1 base, J lost 0 bases, and 7 bases stayed unmatched. Germline CDR1 is SQVTM and CDR2 is ANQGSEA. The CDR3 consists of 16 residues.

The CDR3 DNA reads as TGTGCCAGCAGCGTAGATGTAGCGGGGGGTAATGAGCAGTTCTTC. Translated: CASSVDVAGGNEQFF. The chain couples TRBV9 to TRBJ2-1; 10 nucleotides line up with TRBD2. The CDR3 contains 15 residues. Per the germline V gene, CDR1 is SGDLS and CDR2 is YYNGEE. V lost 0 bases to trimming and J lost 7 bases; unmatched junction nucleotides: 4. The whole variable domain, remainder taken from reference TRBV9 and TRBJ2-1, is DSGVTQTPKHLITATGQRVTLRCSPRSGDLSVYWYQQSLDQGLQFLIQYYNGEERAKGNILERFSAQQFPDLHSELNLSSLELGDSALYFCASSVDVAGGNEQFFGPGTRLTVL.

This clonotype was seen a few times. The rearrangement uses TRBV5-1 and TRBJ2-5; D is ambiguous. Germline V CDR1 and CDR2: SGHRS, YFSETQ. The CDR3 consists of 13 residues. With 3 bases removed from V and 2 bases from J, the gap between germline ends came to 8 bases. This chain's CDR3 is CASSSQQQETQYF. The CDR3 region has the DNA TGCGCCAGCAGCTCTCAACAGCAAGAGACCCAGTACTTC.

The chain carries TRBV20-1 and TRBJ2-3, with 9 bases aligning to TRBD1. The germline gives CDR1 DFQATT, CDR2 SNEGSKA (reference sequence). J lost 0 bases, V lost 0 bases, and 4 bases had no gene match. This CDR3 region has 16 residues. CDR3 in amino acids: CSARDRGQGSTDTQYF. The CDR3 DNA reads TGCAGTGCTAGAGATAGGGGACAGGGAAGCACAGATACGCAGTATTTT.

In regard to this clonotype: No conserved phenylalanine or tryptophan is present at the end of the CDR3, so a read error is the likely explanation. The V and J genes are TRBV20-1 and TRBJ2-5; D unresolved. V lost 7 bases to trimming and J lost 4 bases, with 10 bases between them. The length of the CDR3 is 11 residues. Per the germline V gene, CDR1 is DFQATT and CDR2 is SNEGSKA (reference sequence). The CDR3 region has the DNA TGCAGTGGAGACGCTCGAGAGACCCAGTACTAC. Protein product: CSGDARETQYY.

This clonotype was seen a few times. This rearrangement joins TRBV20-1 to TRBJ2-4, with 9 bases that match TRBD1. After removal of 6 bases from V and 3 bases from J, the junction contained 9 bases not matched to a gene. CDR1 DFQATT and CDR2 SNEGSKA come from the germline V gene (reference sequence). The CDR3 length is 15 residues. The CDR3 region is CSAWTGAGDKNIQYF. CDR3 bases: TGCAGTGCGTGGACAGGGGCGGGGGACAAAAACATTCAGTACTTC.

The V and J genes are TRBV20-1 and TRBJ2-7, with D perhaps TRBD1 (6 bases). CDR3 size: 13 residues. Between the trimmed V and J ends, which lost 6 bases and 2 bases, there was a span of 14 bases. The germline V gene has CDR1 DFQATT and CDR2 SNEGSKA (reference sequence). The CDR3 DNA sequence: TGCAGTGCGCCCACAGGGTCTCCCTACGAGCAGTACTTC. This translates into CSAPTGSPYEQYF.

This clonotype appeared a few times. The rearrangement uses TRBV29-1 and TRBJ2-6; D remains ambiguous. V shed 4 bases and J shed 2 bases, with 12 bases lying between them. The CDR3 runs to 15 residues. Germline CDR1 SQVTM, CDR2 ANQGSEA. This CDR3 is CSVVFPLPGANVLTF. As DNA, the CDR3 is TGCAGCGTTGTCTTTCCCCTGCCTGGGGCCAACGTCCTGACTTTC.

This clonotype occurred many times. This chain uses TRBV7-9 with TRBJ2-7; 9 bases align to TRBD1. J was trimmed by 7 bases and V by 5 bases; bases with no gene match: 12. CDR1 SEHNR and CDR2 FQNEAQ come from the germline V gene (reference sequence). The CDR3 has 15 amino acids. In DNA form, the CDR3 reads TGTGCCAGCAGCGGCCGGGACAGGGCGCCCTGGGAGCAGTACTTC. Translated, it gives CASSGRDRAPWEQYF. Supplemented by reference TRBV7-9 and TRBJ2-7, the full variable domain reads DTGVSQNPRHKITKRGQNVTFRCDPISEHNRLYWYRQTLGQGPEFLTYFQNEAQLEKSRLLSDRFSAERPKGSFSTLEIQRTEQGDSAMYLCASSGRDRAPWEQYFGPGTRLTVT.

The chain is built from TRBV27 and TRBJ1-2, with TRBD1 matching over 8 bases. The CDR3 is 15 amino acids. Germline CDR1 and CDR2: MNHEY and SMNVEV (reference sequence). V shed 3 bases and J 7 bases; nucleotides not matched to a gene: 10. The CDR3 protein is CASSFTRTGPGGYTF. CDR3 nucleotides: TGTGCCAGCAGTTTCACCCGGACAGGGCCGGGTGGCTACACCTTC.